This TCR beta chain comes out of a study of low-dose radiotherapy and immunotherapy resistance in tumors. The time point denotes: after trial treatment. Treatment denoted: LDRT plus nivolumab, ipilimumab, low-dose cyclophosphamide and aspirin (RACIN trial). Covering alpha and beta chains, TRAV- and TRBV-specific primers were used for the first-strand cDNA. Amplification, which lasted approximately 20 PCR cycles, used a constant-region primer and V-primer adapter to amplify TCRs. Each CDR3 protein is one row after TCRdb ran MiXCR on the reads. The sample holds around 60,000 distinct CDR3 sequences, about 25% seen once. Trimming cost V 6 bases and J 6 bases; bases outside gene matches: 12. This CDR3 contains 15 residues. Germline V gene lookup returns CDR1 MNHEY and CDR2 SVGAGI. This clonotype was recorded at least ten times.

V gene TRBV6-5 combines with J gene TRBJ2-7, with 9 bases identical to TRBD1. This sequence originates from a male donor with prostate cancer. The sample in question was PBMCs, obtained after low-dose radiotherapy plus immunotherapy. The CDR3 DNA reads as TGTGCCAGCAGACAAGGGACAGGGCGTTTAGGCGAGCAGTACTTC. Its translation is CASRQGTGRLGEQYF.